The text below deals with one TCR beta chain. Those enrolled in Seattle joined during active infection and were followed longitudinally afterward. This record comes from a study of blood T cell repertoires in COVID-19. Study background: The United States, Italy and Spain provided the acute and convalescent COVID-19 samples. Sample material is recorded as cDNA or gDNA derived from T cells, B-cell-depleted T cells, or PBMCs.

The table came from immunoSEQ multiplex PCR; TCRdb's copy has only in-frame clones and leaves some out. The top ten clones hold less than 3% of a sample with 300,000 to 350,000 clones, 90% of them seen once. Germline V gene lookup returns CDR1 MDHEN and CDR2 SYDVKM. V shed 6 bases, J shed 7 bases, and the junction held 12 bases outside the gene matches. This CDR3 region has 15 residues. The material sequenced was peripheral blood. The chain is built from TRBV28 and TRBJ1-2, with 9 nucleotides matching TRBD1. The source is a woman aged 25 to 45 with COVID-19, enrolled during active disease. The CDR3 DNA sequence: TGTGCCAGCAGACCCGGGACAGGGAGGGTAGGTGGCTACACCTTC. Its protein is CASRPGTGRVGGYTF.